Shown below are 26 T cell receptor beta chains from a single sample sequenced in a study of PD-1 blockade in mismatch repair-deficient tumors. Measured with immunoSEQ multiplex PCR; TCRdb has only the in-frame clones, and not every one. Among 100,000 to 150,000 clones listed, about 86% were seen once. The sample in question was peripheral blood, obtained 44 weeks after starting pembrolizumab. All receptors derive from an adult with mismatch repair-deficient cancer.

This clone has only one observation. The chain has TRBV4-3 and TRBJ1-4, with D perhaps matching TRBD1 (6 bases). The CDR3 is made up of 15 amino acids. Trimming cost V 4 bases and J 8 bases, with 17 bases left between them. CDR1 LGHNA and CDR2 YSLEER come from the germline V gene. CDR3 nucleotides: TGCGCCAGCAGCCCATTGAAAACAGGGAGCGAAAAACTGTTTTTT. Protein sequence: CASSPLKTGSEKLFF.

This clone was picked up a small number of times. The chain recombines TRBV4-1 with TRBJ2-7; perhaps TRBD2 as D (6 bases). Germline CDR1 reads MGHRA; CDR2 reads YSYEKL. The CDR3 spans 14 residues. V was trimmed by 3 bases and J by 1 base, leaving 10 bases between them. CDR3 region: CASSQLADSYEQYF. As DNA, the CDR3 is TGCGCCAGCAGCCAGTTAGCGGATTCCTACGAGCAGTACTTC.

The genes are TRBV5-1 and TRBJ2-3, with D perhaps TRBD2 (5 bases). Germline V gene data show CDR1 as SGHRS and CDR2 as YFSETQ. The ends were cut back, 4 bases at V and 4 bases at J, with 13 bases in the middle. The CDR3 spans 14 residues. The CDR3 sequence: CASSLRTRADTQYF. CDR3 sequence (DNA): TGCGCCAGCAGCCTACGCACTAGGGCAGATACGCAGTATTTT.

This rearrangement joins TRBV25-1 to TRBJ1-2; no reliable D call. The CDR3 sequence is 15 residues long. V was pared by 5 bases and J by 2 bases, with 15 bases between. Germline-derived CDR1 and CDR2 are MGHDK and SYGVNS. The chain's CDR3 is CASSQTNEVNYGYTF. The CDR3 nucleotides are TGTGCCAGCAGTCAAACTAATGAGGTCAACTATGGCTACACCTTC.

The chain combines TRBV29-1 with TRBJ2-5; TRBD2 aligns across 9 bases. V dropped 5 bases and J dropped 1; count of bases not matched to a gene: 5. The germline gives CDR1 SQVTM, CDR2 ANQGSEA. This CDR3 region has 14 residues. CDR3 bases: TGCAGCGTTCTCCCTAGCGGGACCCAAGAGACCCAGTACTTC. Translated: CSVLPSGTQETQYF. Variable domain in full (rest from reference TRBV29-1 and TRBJ2-5): SAVISQKPSRDICQRGTSLTIQCQVDSQVTMMFWYRQQPGQSLTLIATANQGSEATYESGFVIDKFPISRPNLTFSTLTVSNMSPEDSSIYLCSVLPSGTQETQYFGPGTRLLVL.

The chain has TRBV11-1 and TRBJ1-2; the D is unclear. The CDR3 has 15 amino acids. Trimming removed 5 bases at V and 5 bases at J, with 18 bases between. The germline V gene encodes CDR1 SGHAT and CDR2 FQDESV (reference sequence). CDR3 nucleotides: TGTGCCAGCAGCCCAATAAGCGGGTCACGTTATGGCTACACCTTC. Its protein is CASSPISGSRYGYTF.

The chain has TRBV6-4 and TRBJ1-2, with 7 bases aligning to TRBD1. From germline, CDR1 is MRHNA and CDR2 SNTAGT. Trimming at V came to 0 bases and at J to 4 bases, leaving 5 bases not matched to a gene. The CDR3 has 15 residues. This CDR3 is CASSDSGDSVYGYTF. CDR3 DNA: TGTGCCAGCAGTGACTCGGGGGACAGTGTCTATGGCTACACCTTC.

The chain links TRBV15 to TRBJ2-7, with TRBD2 identical over 13 bases. The CDR3 is made up of 16 amino acids. V was clipped by 3 bases and J by 2 bases; unmatched bases: 4. Germline loops: CDR1 LNHNV, CDR2 YYDKDF (reference sequence). Written as DNA, the CDR3 is TGTGCCACCAGCAGGGGACTAGCGGGAATCCCCTACGAGCAGTACTTC. This translates into CATSRGLAGIPYEQYF.

The rearrangement uses TRBV6-1 and TRBJ1-1; no clear D. CDR3 length: 16 amino acids. The germline V gene has CDR1 MNHNS and CDR2 SASEGT. The V gene lost 3 bases and the J gene lost 3 bases, with 17 bases spanning the gap. The CDR3 here is CASSETSVAADTEAFF. Here the CDR3 DNA reads TGTGCCAGCAGTGAGACGTCCGTGGCGGCGGACACTGAAGCTTTCTTT.

The V call is TRBV4-1, the J call TRBJ2-7, with a tentative D call TRBD1 (6 bases). The CDR3 loop spans 16 amino acids. Germline loops: CDR1 MGHRA, CDR2 YSYEKL. The germline V and J ends were trimmed by 1 base and 2 bases, with 15 bases remaining between them. The CDR3: CASSQAPTQGTYEQYF. For the CDR3, the DNA is TGCGCCAGCAGCCAAGCCCCCACACAGGGAACCTACGAGCAGTACTTC.

The chain joins TRBV27 to TRBJ1-2; TRBD1 agrees at 10 bases. The germline CDR1 and CDR2 sequences are MNHEY and SMNVEV (reference sequence). The trim removed 5 bases at V and 4 bases at J, leaving 7 bases unmatched. The CDR3 is 15 amino acids. The CDR3 bases are TGTGCCAGCAGTCTAGACAGGGGGCAGGTCTATGGCTACACCTTC. Protein: CASSLDRGQVYGYTF.

This rearrangement joins TRBV11-3 to TRBJ2-5; D uncertain. V lost 1 base, J lost 3 bases, and 12 bases lay in between. Germline CDR1 is SGHNT and CDR2 is YENEEA. The CDR3 consists of 15 residues. The CDR3 loop is CASSLGSSLKETQYF. The CDR3 DNA follows: TGTGCCAGCAGCTTAGGATCTAGTTTGAAAGAGACCCAGTACTTC. Filled out from reference TRBV11-3 and TRBJ2-5, the complete variable domain reads EAGVVQSPRYKIIEKKQPVAFWCNPISGHNTLYWYLQNLGQGPELLIRYENEEAVDDSQLPKDRFSAERLKGVDSTLKIQPAELGDSAVYLCASSLGSSLKETQYFGPGTRLLVL.

This chain joins TRBV4-1 and TRBJ1-5, with a weak D call TRBD1 (6 bases). Germline V lookup: CDR1 MGHRA, CDR2 YSYEKL. The CDR3 runs 15 residues. The germline V and J ends were trimmed by 0 bases and 9 bases, with 15 bases remaining between them. This CDR3 is CASSQEGQGLRPQHF. CDR3 sequence (DNA): TGCGCCAGCAGCCAAGAAGGGCAGGGGCTGAGGCCCCAGCATTTT.

This chain joins TRBV5-1 and TRBJ1-2; weak D call: TRBD1 (5 bases). V was pared by 0 bases and J by 5 bases, with 17 bases between. Per the germline V gene, CDR1 is SGHRS and CDR2 is YFSETQ. The CDR3 runs to 16 residues. CDR3 protein: CASSLEQAPGGYGYTF. The CDR3 bases are TGCGCCAGCAGCTTGGAACAGGCCCCAGGCGGATATGGCTACACCTTC.

The chain uses TRBV6-5 and TRBJ1-1; D gene ambiguous. Germline CDR1 reads MNHEY; CDR2 reads SVGAGI. CDR3 length equals 13 residues. The germline V and J ends were trimmed by 11 bases and 1 base, with 14 bases remaining between them. The CDR3 sequence is CASKVDANTEAFF. For the CDR3, the DNA is TGTGCCTCAAAAGTGGACGCGAACACTGAAGCTTTCTTT.

The chain combines TRBV30 with TRBJ2-7, with 8 bases fitting TRBD2. This CDR3 is built from 14 residues. In germline, CDR1 is GTSNPN, CDR2 SVGIG (reference sequence). V shed 1 base and J 4 bases; nucleotides not matched to a gene: 6. The CDR3 loop is CAWSASGSGYEQYF. DNA for the CDR3: TGTGCCTGGAGTGCAAGCGGGAGTGGTTACGAGCAGTACTTC. Together with reference TRBV30 and TRBJ2-7, the CDR3 gives the full variable domain: SQTIHQWPATLVQPVGSPLSLECTVEGTSNPNLYWYRQAAGRGLQLLFYSVGIGQISSEVPQNLSASRPQDRQFILSSKKLLLSDSGFYLCAWSASGSGYEQYFGPGTRLTVT.

This clone appeared a single time. V and J are TRBV11-2 and TRBJ2-7, with D perhaps TRBD1 or TRBD2 (6 bases each). This CDR3 has 17 residues. The V gene lost 5 bases and the J gene lost 3 bases, with 23 bases spanning the gap. Germline CDR1 SGHAT, CDR2 FQNNGV. CDR3 nucleotide sequence: TGTGCCAGCAGCCCCTTAAGGGGGGCGTTCCATTACTACGAGCAGTACTTC. Translating it yields CASSPLRGAFHYYEQYF.

The chain combines TRBV2 with TRBJ2-1; 7 bases match TRBD2. CDR3 length equals 16 residues. Germline V gene sequence: CDR1 SNHLY, CDR2 FYNNEI. V was clipped by 1 base and J by 6 bases; unmatched bases: 9. CDR3 residues: CASSEVRASGFNEQFF. In DNA form, the CDR3 reads TGTGCCAGCAGTGAAGTACGAGCTAGCGGCTTCAATGAGCAGTTCTTC. Filled out from reference TRBV2 and TRBJ2-1, the complete variable domain reads EPEVTQTPSHQVTQMGQEVILRCVPISNHLYFYWYRQILGQKVEFLVSFYNNEISEKSEIFDDQFSVERPDGSNFTLKIRSTKLEDSAMYFCASSEVRASGFNEQFFGPGTRLTVL.

This chain connects TRBV4-3 to TRBJ2-7; D gene unclear. The germline V and J ends were trimmed by 3 bases and 0 bases, with 9 bases remaining between them. The V gene's germline CDR1 is LGHNA and CDR2 YSLEER. The CDR3 spans 14 residues. In DNA, the CDR3 is TGCGCCAGCAGCCAGGACCTTATCTCCTACGAGCAGTACTTC. It specifies CASSQDLISYEQYF.

The CDR3: CASSRVSGNYEQYF. As DNA, the CDR3 is TGTGCCAGCAGTCGGGTTAGCGGGAACTACGAGCAGTACTTC. The chain combines TRBV25-1 with TRBJ2-7, with TRBD2 identical over 8 bases. This CDR3 is built from 14 residues. The germline V gene has CDR1 MGHDK and CDR2 SYGVNS. The V segment lost 5 bases and the J segment 3 bases; nucleotides outside the gene matches: 6.

The chain employs TRBV27 and TRBJ2-5, with D perhaps TRBD1 or TRBD2 (6 bases each). The germline V gene has CDR1 MNHEY and CDR2 SMNVEV (reference sequence). CDR3 length equals 15 residues. Trimming removed 3 bases at V and 5 bases at J, with 16 bases between. CDR3 residues: CASSLGRGAEETQYF. DNA of the CDR3: TGTGCCAGCAGTTTGGGTAGGGGGGCCGAGGAGACCCAGTACTTC.

This chain joins TRBV12-5 and TRBJ2-2; D not resolved. The germline V gene encodes CDR1 LGHNT and CDR2 FRNRAP. V was cut by 0 bases and J by 7 bases, with 12 bases left in between. This CDR3 comprises 15 residues. CDR3 protein: CASGLVIGAVGELFF. In DNA form, the CDR3 reads TGTGCTAGTGGTTTGGTAATTGGCGCAGTCGGGGAGCTGTTTTTT.

This chain links TRBV27 with TRBJ1-3, with D unclear. V dropped 6 bases and J dropped 7 bases, with 13 bases sitting between them. This CDR3 contains 13 residues. Germline V CDR1 and CDR2: MNHEY, SMNVEV (reference sequence). The CDR3 spells CASSPYSRNTIYF. The CDR3 nucleotides are TGTGCCAGCAGCCCTTACTCTCGCAACACCATATATTTT.

This sequence joins TRBV6-5 and TRBJ2-5, with TRBD2 identical over 10 bases. This CDR3 is built from 16 residues. With 3 bases clipped from V and 2 bases from J, the junction kept 6 bases outside the gene matches. CDR1 is MNHEY and CDR2 is SVGAGI in the germline V gene. CDR3: CASSYTRAGGQETQYF. The CDR3 nucleotides read TGTGCCAGCAGTTATACCCGAGCGGGAGGGCAAGAGACCCAGTACTTC.

The chain employs TRBV27 and TRBJ2-5; no definite D call. CDR3 length: 14 amino acids. Germline-derived CDR1 and CDR2 are MNHEY and SMNVEV (reference sequence). Deletions cut 3 bases from V and 2 bases from J, with 10 bases between. The CDR3 nucleotides read TGTGCCAGCAGTTTTACGGCTCTTCAAGAGACCCAGTACTTC. Amino acids: CASSFTALQETQYF.

This clone was recorded once. This chain links TRBV19 with TRBJ2-6, with 8 bases identical to TRBD2. This CDR3 spans 16 amino acids. V shed 5 bases and J 2 bases; nucleotides not matched to a gene: 5. Germline loops: CDR1 LNHDA, CDR2 SQIVND (reference sequence). CDR3 bases: TGTGCCAGTAGTCCAACGGGAGGGGCTGGGGCCAACGTCCTGACTTTC. It is translated as CASSPTGGAGANVLTF. The whole variable domain, remainder taken from reference TRBV19 and TRBJ2-6, is DGGITQSPKYLFRKEGQNVTLSCEQNLNHDAMYWYRQDPGQGLRLIYYSQIVNDFQKGDIAEGYSVSREKKESFPLTVTSAQKNPTAFYLCASSPTGGAGANVLTFGAGSRLTVL.